This T cell receptor beta chain is drawn from a study of prognosis after radiotherapy for stage I lung cancer. Looking at the study overall: Patients were 13 men and roughly six women aged roughly 53 to 85, median 74.5 years.

This clonotype was seen at least ten times. Multiplex PCR in two rounds served to amplify TCR beta CDR3 from genomic DNA. During first-round PCR, primers specific to each TRBV and TRBJ gene were used. TCRdb fed the multiplex PCR reads into MiXCR, producing one record per CDR3 protein. The data contain more than 20,000 distinct CDR3 sequences, more than 40% of them seen just once; the ten biggest clones take up 31%. J gave up 12 bases and V 2 bases, and 6 bases lay outside the gene matches. The CDR3 totals 12 residues. Germline CDR1 WSHSY, CDR2 SAAADI. The origin of this receptor is a donor aged 50 or older with non-small cell lung cancer. The chain couples TRBV10-2 to TRBJ2-7, with 8 bases identical to TRBD1. The source material was PBMCs, sampled before or after stereotactic body radiation therapy (not recorded which). CDR3 sequence: CASSEGQGWTYF. CDR3 DNA sequence: TGCGCCAGCAGTGAGGGACAGGGATGGACGTACTTC.